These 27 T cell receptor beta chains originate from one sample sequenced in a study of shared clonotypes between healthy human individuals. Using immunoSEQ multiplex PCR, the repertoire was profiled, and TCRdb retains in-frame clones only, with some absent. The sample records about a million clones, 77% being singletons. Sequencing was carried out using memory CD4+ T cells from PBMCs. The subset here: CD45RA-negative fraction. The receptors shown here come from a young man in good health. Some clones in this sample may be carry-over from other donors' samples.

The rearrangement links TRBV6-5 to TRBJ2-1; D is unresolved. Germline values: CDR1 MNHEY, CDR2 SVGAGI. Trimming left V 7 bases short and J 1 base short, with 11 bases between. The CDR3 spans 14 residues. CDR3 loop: CASTKFGSYNEQFF. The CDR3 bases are TGTGCCAGCACGAAGTTTGGGTCCTACAATGAGCAGTTCTTC.

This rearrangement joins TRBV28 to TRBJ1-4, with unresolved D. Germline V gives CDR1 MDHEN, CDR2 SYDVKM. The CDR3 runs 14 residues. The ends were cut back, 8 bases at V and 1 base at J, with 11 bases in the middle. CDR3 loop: CASRRGGTNEKLFF. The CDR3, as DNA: TGTGCCAGCCGCCGAGGAGGAACTAATGAAAAACTGTTTTTT. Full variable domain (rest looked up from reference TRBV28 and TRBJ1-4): DVKVTQSSRYLVKRTGEKVFLECVQDMDHENMFWYRQDPGLGLRLIYFSYDVKMKEKGDIPEGYSVSREKKERFSLILESASTNQTSMYLCASRRGGTNEKLFFGSGTQLSVL.

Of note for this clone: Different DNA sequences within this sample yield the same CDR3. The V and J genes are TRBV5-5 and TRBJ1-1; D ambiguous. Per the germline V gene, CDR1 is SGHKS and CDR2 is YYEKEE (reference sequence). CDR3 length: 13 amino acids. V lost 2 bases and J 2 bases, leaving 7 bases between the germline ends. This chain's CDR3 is CASSFSTNTEAFF. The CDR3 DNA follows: TGTGCCAGCAGCTTTTCCACAAACACTGAAGCTTTCTTT. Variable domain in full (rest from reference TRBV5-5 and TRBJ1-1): DAGVTQSPTHLIKTRGQQVTLRCSPISGHKSVSWYQQVLGQGPQFIFQYYEKEERGRGNFPDRFSARQFPNYSSELNVNALLLGDSALYLCASSFSTNTEAFFGQGTRLTVV.

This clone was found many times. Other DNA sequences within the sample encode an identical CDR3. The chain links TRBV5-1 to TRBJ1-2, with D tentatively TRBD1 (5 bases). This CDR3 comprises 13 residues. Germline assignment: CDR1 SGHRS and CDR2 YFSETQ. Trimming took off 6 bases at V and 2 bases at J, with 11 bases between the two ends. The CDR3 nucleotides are TGCGCCAGCACCCTGGGGGGGAACTATGGCTACACCTTC. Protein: CASTLGGNYGYTF.

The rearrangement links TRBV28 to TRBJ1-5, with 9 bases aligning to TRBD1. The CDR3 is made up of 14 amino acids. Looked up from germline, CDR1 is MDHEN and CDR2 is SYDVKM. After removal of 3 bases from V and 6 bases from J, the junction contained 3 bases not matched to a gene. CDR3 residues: CASSFDRGGQPQHF. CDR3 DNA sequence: TGTGCCAGCAGTTTTGACAGGGGGGGTCAGCCCCAGCATTTT.

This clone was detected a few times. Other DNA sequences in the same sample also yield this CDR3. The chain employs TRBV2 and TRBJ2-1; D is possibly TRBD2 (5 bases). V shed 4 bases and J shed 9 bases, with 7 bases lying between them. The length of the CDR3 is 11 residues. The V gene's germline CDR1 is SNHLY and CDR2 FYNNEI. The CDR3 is CASSVAFEQFF. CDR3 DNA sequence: TGTGCCAGCAGTGTAGCGTTTGAGCAGTTCTTC.

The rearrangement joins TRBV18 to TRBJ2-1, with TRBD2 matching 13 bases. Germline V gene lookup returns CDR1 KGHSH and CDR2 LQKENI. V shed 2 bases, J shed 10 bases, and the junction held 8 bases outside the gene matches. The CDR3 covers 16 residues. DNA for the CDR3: TGTGCCAGCTCACCATCTACTAGCGGGGGGGGCCTAGAGCAGTTCTTC. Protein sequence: CASSPSTSGGGLEQFF.

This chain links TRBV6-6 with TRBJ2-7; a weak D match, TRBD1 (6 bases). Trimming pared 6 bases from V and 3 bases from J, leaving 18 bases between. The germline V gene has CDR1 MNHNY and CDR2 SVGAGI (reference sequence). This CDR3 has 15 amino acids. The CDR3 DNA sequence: TGTGCCAGCAGAACAACCGGGACACCAGTCTACGAGCAGTACTTC. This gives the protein CASRTTGTPVYEQYF.

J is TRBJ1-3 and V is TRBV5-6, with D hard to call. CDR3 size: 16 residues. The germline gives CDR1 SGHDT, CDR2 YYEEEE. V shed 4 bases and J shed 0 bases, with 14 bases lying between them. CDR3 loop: CASSPGVPSSGNTIYF. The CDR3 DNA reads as TGTGCCAGCAGCCCCGGAGTTCCGAGCTCTGGAAACACCATATATTTT.

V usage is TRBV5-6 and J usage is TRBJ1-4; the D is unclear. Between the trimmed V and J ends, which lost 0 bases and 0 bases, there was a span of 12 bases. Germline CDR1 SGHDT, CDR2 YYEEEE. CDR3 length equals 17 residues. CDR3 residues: CASSLGGDITTNEKLFF. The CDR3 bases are TGTGCCAGCAGCTTGGGTGGGGATATCACAACTAATGAAAAACTGTTTTTT.

CDR3 loop: CATQTSGYTDTQYF. CDR3 nucleotide sequence: TGTGCCACCCAGACTAGCGGATACACAGATACGCAGTATTTT. The V and J genes are TRBV27 and TRBJ2-3, with 9 bases fitting TRBD2. Germline trimming cut 10 bases from V and 2 bases from J; bases unmatched to any gene: 7. This CDR3 region has 14 residues. Germline CDR1 and CDR2: MNHEY and SMNVEV (reference sequence).

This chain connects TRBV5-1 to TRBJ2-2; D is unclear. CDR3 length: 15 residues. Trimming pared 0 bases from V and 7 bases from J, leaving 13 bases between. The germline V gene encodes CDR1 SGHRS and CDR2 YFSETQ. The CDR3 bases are TGCGCCAGCAGCTTGGAATTCTCGGAGTTCGGGGAGCTGTTTTTT. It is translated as CASSLEFSEFGELFF.

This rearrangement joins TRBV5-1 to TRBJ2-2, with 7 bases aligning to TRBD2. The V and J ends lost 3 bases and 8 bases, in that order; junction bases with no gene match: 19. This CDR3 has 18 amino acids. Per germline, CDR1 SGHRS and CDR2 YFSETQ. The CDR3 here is CASSSYPEIAGQGGELFF. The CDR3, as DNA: TGCGCCAGCAGCTCATACCCTGAGATAGCGGGTCAGGGTGGGGAGCTGTTTTTT.

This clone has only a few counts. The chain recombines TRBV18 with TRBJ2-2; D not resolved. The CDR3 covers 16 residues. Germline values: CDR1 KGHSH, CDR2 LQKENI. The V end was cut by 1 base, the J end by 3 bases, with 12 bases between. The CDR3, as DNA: TGTGCCAGCTCACCACAAGCCCCGCTGGACACCGGGGAGCTGTTTTTT. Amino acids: CASSPQAPLDTGELFF.

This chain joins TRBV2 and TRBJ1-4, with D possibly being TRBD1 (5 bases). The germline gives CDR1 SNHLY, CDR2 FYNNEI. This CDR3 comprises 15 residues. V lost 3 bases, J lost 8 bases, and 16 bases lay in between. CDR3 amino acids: CASSDGGATGEKLFF. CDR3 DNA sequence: TGTGCCAGCAGTGACGGAGGGGCGACGGGAGAAAAACTGTTTTTT.

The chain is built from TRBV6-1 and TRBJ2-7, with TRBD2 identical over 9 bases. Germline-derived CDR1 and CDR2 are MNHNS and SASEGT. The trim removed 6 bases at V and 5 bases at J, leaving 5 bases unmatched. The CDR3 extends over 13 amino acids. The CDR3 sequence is CASRTLAGNEQYF. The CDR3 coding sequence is TGTGCCAGCAGGACTCTAGCGGGGAACGAGCAGTACTTC.

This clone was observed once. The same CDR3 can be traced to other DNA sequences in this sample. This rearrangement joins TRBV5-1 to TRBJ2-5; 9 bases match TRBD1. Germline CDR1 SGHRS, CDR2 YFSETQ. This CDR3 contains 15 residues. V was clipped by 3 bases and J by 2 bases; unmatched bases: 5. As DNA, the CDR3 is TGCGCCAGCAGCTCAGGGACAGGGAGTCAAGAGACCCAGTACTTC. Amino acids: CASSSGTGSQETQYF.

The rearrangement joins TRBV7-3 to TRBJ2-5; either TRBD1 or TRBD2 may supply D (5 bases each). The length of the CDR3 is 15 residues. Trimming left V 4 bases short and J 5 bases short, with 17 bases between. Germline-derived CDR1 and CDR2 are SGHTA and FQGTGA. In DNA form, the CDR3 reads TGTGCCAGCAGCTCCTCCGGGACCCCCGGGGAGACCCAGTACTTC. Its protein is CASSSSGTPGETQYF.

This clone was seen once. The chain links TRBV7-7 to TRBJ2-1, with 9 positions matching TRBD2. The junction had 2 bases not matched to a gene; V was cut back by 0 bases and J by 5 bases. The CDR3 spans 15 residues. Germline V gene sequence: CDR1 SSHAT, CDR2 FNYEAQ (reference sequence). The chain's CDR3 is CASSLASGGHNEQFF. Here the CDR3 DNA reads TGTGCCAGCAGCTTAGCTAGCGGGGGCCACAATGAGCAGTTCTTC.

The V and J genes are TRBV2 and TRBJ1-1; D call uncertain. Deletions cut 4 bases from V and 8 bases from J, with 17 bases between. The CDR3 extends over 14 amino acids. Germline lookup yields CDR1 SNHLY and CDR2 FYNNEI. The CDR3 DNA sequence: TGTGCCAGCAGTGGGACGGGCGCCGTGTACGAAGCTTTCTTT. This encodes CASSGTGAVYEAFF.

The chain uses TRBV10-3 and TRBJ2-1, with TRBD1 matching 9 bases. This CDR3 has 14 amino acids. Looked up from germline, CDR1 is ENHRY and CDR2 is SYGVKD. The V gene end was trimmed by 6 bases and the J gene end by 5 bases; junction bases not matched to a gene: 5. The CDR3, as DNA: TGTGCCATCAGCCACGGGACAGGGAACAATGAGCAGTTCTTC. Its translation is CAISHGTGNNEQFF.

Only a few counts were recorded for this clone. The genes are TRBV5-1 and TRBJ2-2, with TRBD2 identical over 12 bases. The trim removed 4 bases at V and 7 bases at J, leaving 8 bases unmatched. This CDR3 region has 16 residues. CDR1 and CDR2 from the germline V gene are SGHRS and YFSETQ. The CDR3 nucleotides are TGCGCCAGCAGCAGCCGGACTAGCGGGAATGTCGGGGAGCTGTTTTTT. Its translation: CASSSRTSGNVGELFF.

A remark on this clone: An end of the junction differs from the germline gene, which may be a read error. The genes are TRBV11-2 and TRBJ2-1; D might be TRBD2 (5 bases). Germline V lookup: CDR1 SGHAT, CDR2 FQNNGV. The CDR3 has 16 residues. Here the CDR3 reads CASSAAISQWRNGQFF. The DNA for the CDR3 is TGTGCCAGCAGCGCAGCTATCTCCCAGTGGAGGAATGGGCAGTTCTTC.

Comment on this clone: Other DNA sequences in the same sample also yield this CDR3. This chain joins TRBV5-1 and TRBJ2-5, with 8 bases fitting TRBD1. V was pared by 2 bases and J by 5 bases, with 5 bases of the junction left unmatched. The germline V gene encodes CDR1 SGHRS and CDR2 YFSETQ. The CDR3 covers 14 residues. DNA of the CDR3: TGCGCCAGCAGCTTAGGCCAGGGGGCCGAGACCCAGTACTTC. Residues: CASSLGQGAETQYF.

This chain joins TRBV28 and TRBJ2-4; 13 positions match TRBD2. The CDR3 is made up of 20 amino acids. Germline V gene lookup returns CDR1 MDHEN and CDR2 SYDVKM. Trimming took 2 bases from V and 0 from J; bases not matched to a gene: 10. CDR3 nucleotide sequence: TGTGCCAGCAGTTTAAGGACTAGCGGGAGTGGGGGGCTAGCCAAAAACATTCAGTACTTC. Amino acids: CASSLRTSGSGGLAKNIQYF.

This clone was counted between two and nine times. DNA for the CDR3: TGTGCCATCAGTGAGTCGACTCGCGGGAGGATCCTCTACGAGCAGTACTTC. It yields the protein CAISESTRGRILYEQYF. This chain joins TRBV10-3 and TRBJ2-7; 8 bases are shared with TRBD2. Losses at the gene ends were 0 bases for V and 3 bases for J; bases not matched to a gene: 10. CDR1 is ENHRY, CDR2 SYGVKD, per germline. The CDR3 loop spans 17 amino acids.

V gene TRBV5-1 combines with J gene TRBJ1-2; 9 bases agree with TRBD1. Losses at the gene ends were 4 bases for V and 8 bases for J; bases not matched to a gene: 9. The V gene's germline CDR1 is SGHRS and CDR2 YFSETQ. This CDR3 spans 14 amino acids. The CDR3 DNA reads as TGCGCCAGCAGCCAACCACAGGGGGCTGGCGGCTACACCTTC. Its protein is CASSQPQGAGGYTF.